This T cell receptor beta chain was sequenced for a study of T cell responses to AZD1222 COVID-19 vaccine. Repertoires were generated with immunoSEQ multiplex PCR, while TCRdb's copy carries only in-frame clones and drops some. The sample contains some 120,000 clones, around 94% of which appear only once. The CDR3 runs 15 residues. V lost 4 bases and J lost 5; bases outside the gene matches: 5. The V gene's germline CDR1 is SGHRS and CDR2 YFSETQ. This receptor was identified in an adult in good health. The material sequenced was peripheral blood, taken on day 0 of AZD1222 vaccination. The V and J genes are TRBV5-1 and TRBJ2-2, with 10 bases aligning to TRBD2. The CDR3 DNA is TGCGCCAGCAGCCCACTAGCGGGAAGAACCGGGGAGCTGTTTTTT. Translated: CASSPLAGRTGELFF. Full variable domain (missing parts from reference TRBV5-1 and TRBJ2-2): KAGVTQTPRYLIKTRGQQVTLSCSPISGHRSVSWYQQTPGQGLQFLFEYFSETQRNKGNFPGRFSGRQFSNSRSEMNVSTLELGDSALYLCASSPLAGRTGELFFGEGSRLTVL.